The sequence of this T cell receptor beta chain was determined in a study of CD8 T cells in ankylosing spondylitis (dated 2017 in TCRdb). Regarding the research as a whole: T cell receptor beta repertoires were profiled in healthy donors and ankylosing spondylitis patients so that disease-linked TCR variants could be found. The full study cohort comprised about 25 ankylosing spondylitis patients and 85 to 120 healthy donors. Peripheral blood was sampled, and synovial fluid was also collected from ankylosing spondylitis patients.

Sequencing used an Illumina HiSeq 2500. Quantitative 5'-RACE with molecular barcodes was the method used to prepare the TCR beta libraries. The published analysis was carried out like this. A new computational method, built on a probabilistic model of VDJ rearrangement, was used to identify disease-linked TCR variants. TCRdb reprocessing: public reads trimmed at Q25 with fastp, clones called with MiXCR, in-frame beta chains kept. Records with the same CDR3 protein are collapsed into one entry carrying the most frequent genes and DNA. TCRdb, not the original authors, processed these V and J calls. This sample comprises 450,000 to 550,000 distinct CDR3 sequences, approximately 5.3% of them detected only once. Under 4.5% of the sample rests with the top ten. The research as a whole found: The disease-linked clones showed a CD8+ phenotype and occurred at relatively low frequencies in peripheral blood. Blood from ankylosing spondylitis patients appeared to be characterized by a TCR beta motif composed of under 10 highly homologous amino acid variants. Significant enrichment of the disease-linked clones was reported in matched synovial fluid samples from ankylosing spondylitis patients. Some of the motif variants had been reported before in the synovial fluid and blood of reactive arthritis patients, a finding that suggests common disease-initiation mechanisms.

This clonotype showed up many times. No antigen is known for it. Base qualities are missing; no much larger clone stands one base away. CDR1 SGHAT and CDR2 FQNNGV were looked up in the germline V gene. The junction carries 7 bases between V and J, which are trimmed by 3 bases and 2 bases respectively. From its cysteine to its phenylalanine, the CDR3 spans 13 amino acids. Just CDR3 DNA is preserved here, 39 bases in frame from base 1. The chain joins TRBV11-2 to TRBJ2-5; D gene: possibly TRBD1, on 5 matching bases. The sample was blood, either unsorted or a sorted T cell fraction (not recorded which). The TCR sequence derives from a male donor with ankylosing spondylitis. This receptor carries the CDR3 CASSLDTQETQYF. The base sequence is TGTGCCAGCAGCTTGGACACACAAGAGACCCAGTACTTC.